Presented here are 23 T cell receptor beta chains from one specimen sequenced in a study of T cell repertoires in cytomegalovirus infection. One entry per CDR3 protein, called by TCRdb with MiXCR from the reads. The sample holds around 340,000 distinct CDR3 sequences, around 29% seen once. These receptors have no known antigen. The material was cultured PBMCs, obtained from culture after CMV antigen stimulation. These receptor sequences come from a human donor in good health (CMV status not recorded). Some clones in this sample may be carry-over from other donors' samples.

This clonotype turned up a few times. The chain uses TRBV11-1 and TRBJ2-5, with a tentative D call TRBD2 (6 bases). Germline loops: CDR1 SGHAT, CDR2 FQDESV (reference sequence). Trimming took off 5 bases at V and 5 bases at J, with 12 bases between the two ends. The CDR3 spans 13 residues. The CDR3 nucleotides are TGTGCCAGCAGCCATGGAGGGGTCGAGACCCAGTACTTC. This gives the protein CASSHGGVETQYF.

This clonotype occurred a few times. The chain uses TRBV4-1 and TRBJ1-3; D remains unclear. The CDR3 length is 15 residues. Trimming removed 1 base at V and 3 bases at J, with 10 bases between. Germline values: CDR1 MGHRA, CDR2 YSYEKL. In nucleotides, the CDR3 is TGCGCCAGCAGCCAAGTCGCGGGTCTTGGAAACACCATATATTTT. It codes for CASSQVAGLGNTIYF.

This chain connects TRBV7-9 to TRBJ1-1; D remains unclear. With 5 bases removed from V and 5 bases from J, the gap between germline ends came to 15 bases. In germline, CDR1 is SEHNR, CDR2 FQNEAQ (reference sequence). The CDR3 runs to 14 residues. The CDR3 here is CASSAVVEGTEAFF. The CDR3 DNA reads TGTGCCAGCAGCGCGGTCGTGGAGGGAACTGAAGCTTTCTTT. The full variable domain, in which reference TRBV7-9 and TRBJ1-1 provide the parts outside the CDR3, is DTGVSQNPRHKITKRGQNVTFRCDPISEHNRLYWYRQTLGQGPEFLTYFQNEAQLEKSRLLSDRFSAERPKGSFSTLEIQRTEQGDSAMYLCASSAVVEGTEAFFGQGTRLTVV.

This clonotype has more than one count but fewer than ten. J is TRBJ1-2 and V is TRBV19, with D unresolved. CDR3 length: 13 amino acids. The germline V and J ends were trimmed by 4 bases and 8 bases, with 14 bases remaining between them. Germline V gives CDR1 LNHDA, CDR2 SQIVND (reference sequence). CDR3 bases: TGTGCCAGTAGTAAGGTCGGAAGGGTCGGCTACACCTTC. This translates into CASSKVGRVGYTF.

V gene TRBV12-3 or TRBV12-4 combines with J gene TRBJ2-1, with D possibly being TRBD2 (5 bases). Trimming pared 1 base from V and 6 bases from J, leaving 13 bases between. This CDR3 has 15 amino acids. CDR3 sequence (DNA): TGTGCCAGCAGTTTAGTACTAGGGAACACCAATGAGCAGTTCTTC. It is translated as CASSLVLGNTNEQFF.

This chain joins TRBV19 and TRBJ1-1, with 7 bases aligning to TRBD1. This CDR3 is 11 amino acids long. V lost 6 bases, J lost 8 bases, and 3 bases stayed unmatched. Germline CDR1 is LNHDA and CDR2 is SQIVND (reference sequence). The CDR3 reads CASRRQGEAFF. The CDR3 nucleotides are TGTGCCAGTAGAAGACAGGGCGAAGCTTTCTTT.

This clonotype showed up many times. V gene TRBV7-2 combines with J gene TRBJ2-7; possibly TRBD1 or TRBD2 for D (6 bases each). This CDR3 has 15 amino acids. Germline V gene data show CDR1 as SGHTA and CDR2 as FQGNSA. V lost 1 base and J lost 0, with 10 bases in between. CDR3 loop: CASSLGGGLSYEQYF. The CDR3 DNA follows: TGTGCCAGCAGCTTAGGAGGGGGGCTCTCCTACGAGCAGTACTTC.

The V gene is TRBV28, the J gene TRBJ2-7; D unclear. The CDR3 has 16 residues. Trimming shortened V by 5 bases and J by 0 bases, and 17 bases separated the two germline ends. The germline CDR1 and CDR2 sequences are MDHEN and SYDVKM. CDR3 sequence: CASSQRFISLSYEQYF. The CDR3 DNA follows: TGTGCCAGCAGTCAGAGATTCATATCCCTCTCCTACGAGCAGTACTTC. Complete variable domain (other parts from reference TRBV28 and TRBJ2-7): DVKVTQSSRYLVKRTGEKVFLECVQDMDHENMFWYRQDPGLGLRLIYFSYDVKMKEKGDIPEGYSVSREKKERFSLILESASTNQTSMYLCASSQRFISLSYEQYFGPGTRLTVT.

The chain uses TRBV7-8 and TRBJ1-5; possibly TRBD1 for D (6 bases). This CDR3 is built from 15 residues. V was clipped by 0 bases and J by 4 bases, with 10 bases between them. Germline loops: CDR1 SGHVS, CDR2 FQNEAQ. The CDR3 DNA follows: TGTGCCAGCAGCTTAGCCAGGACAGCAAATCAGCCCCAGCATTTT. It specifies CASSLARTANQPQHF.

The chain employs TRBV7-9 and TRBJ2-5; D gene ambiguous. Between the trimmed V and J ends, which lost 5 bases and 2 bases, there was a span of 6 bases. Germline CDR1 SEHNR, CDR2 FQNEAQ (reference sequence). The CDR3 runs to 12 residues. The CDR3 region is CASSLIQETQYF. CDR3 coding DNA: TGTGCCAGCAGCCTCATACAAGAGACCCAGTACTTC.

The chain recombines TRBV12-3 or TRBV12-4 with TRBJ2-3; either TRBD1 or TRBD2 may fit D (5 bases each). This CDR3 has 16 residues. V was pared by 2 bases and J by 2 bases, with 14 bases between. CDR3 region: CASSLTRGFFTDTQYF. CDR3 coding DNA: TGTGCCAGCAGTTTAACGAGGGGATTTTTCACAGATACGCAGTATTTT.

The V gene is TRBV5-6, the J gene TRBJ1-4; 10 bases line up with TRBD1. Trimming took 4 bases from V and 7 from J; bases not matched to a gene: 7. Germline-derived CDR1 and CDR2 are SGHDT and YYEEEE. The CDR3 totals 15 residues. The CDR3 DNA follows: TGTGCCAGCAGCCGAAGGACAGGGGGGTTTGAAAAACTGTTTTTT. This codes for CASSRRTGGFEKLFF.

This clonotype turned up a few times. The chain has TRBV12-3 or TRBV12-4 and TRBJ2-3, with TRBD2 identical over 7 bases. This CDR3 is 19 amino acids long. The V and J ends lost 2 bases and 2 bases, in that order; junction bases with no gene match: 16. The CDR3 reads CASSLNAGGRWGPTDTQYF. The CDR3 bases are TGTGCCAGCAGTTTAAATGCCGGGGGGAGGTGGGGTCCCACAGATACGCAGTATTTT.

A few counts support this clonotype. The chain joins TRBV7-9 to TRBJ1-4; D not certain. The germline V gene has CDR1 SEHNR and CDR2 FQNEAQ (reference sequence). The CDR3 runs to 15 residues. V was clipped by 2 bases and J by 7 bases, with 14 bases between them. The CDR3, as DNA: TGTGCCAGCAGCTTATATAACCAATTGGGTGAAAAACTGTTTTTT. Its protein is CASSLYNQLGEKLFF.

This clonotype occurred a few times. J is TRBJ1-2 and V is TRBV20-1, with D uncertain. CDR1 and CDR2 (germline): DFQATT, SNEGSKA (reference sequence). Trimming took 3 bases from V and 2 from J, leaving 10 bases between them. CDR3 size: 13 residues. Here the CDR3 reads CSASNVENYGYTF. CDR3 DNA: TGCAGTGCTAGTAATGTGGAGAACTATGGCTACACCTTC.

V is TRBV23-1 and J is TRBJ1-1; 9 bases agree with TRBD1. TRBV23-1 counts as an open reading frame of uncertain function. The V segment lost 7 bases and the J segment 1 base; nucleotides outside the gene matches: 10. This CDR3 comprises 16 residues. CDR3 loop: CASTQLGQGPNTEAFF. The CDR3 region has the DNA TGCGCCAGCACCCAACTCGGACAGGGGCCGAACACTGAAGCTTTCTTT.

V is TRBV28 and J is TRBJ2-5; 9 nucleotides line up with TRBD2. This CDR3 spans 15 amino acids. With V trimmed by 2 bases and J by 5 bases, 6 bases remained unmatched. The germline CDR1 and CDR2 sequences are MDHEN and SYDVKM. The CDR3 sequence: CASSLIIAGDETQYF. In nucleotides, the CDR3 is TGTGCCAGCAGTTTAATTATAGCGGGAGATGAGACCCAGTACTTC.

This rearrangement joins TRBV12-3 or TRBV12-4 to TRBJ2-5, with D perhaps being TRBD1 or TRBD2 (5 bases each). Trimming shortened V by 6 bases and J by 2 bases, and 16 bases separated the two germline ends. CDR3 length: 15 residues. CDR3 region: CASSPTRGPQETQYF. Here the CDR3 DNA reads TGTGCCAGCAGCCCAACTAGGGGACCTCAAGAGACCCAGTACTTC.

This clonotype was observed a single time. The V gene is TRBV28, the J gene TRBJ1-1; D perhaps matches TRBD1 (5 bases). Germline V gives CDR1 MDHEN, CDR2 SYDVKM. The CDR3 totals 14 residues. The V end was cut by 5 bases, the J end by 6 bases, with 16 bases between. As DNA, the CDR3 is TGTGCCAGCAGTCCTTGGGGGGAGGGGTCTGAAGCTTTCTTT. Its translation: CASSPWGEGSEAFF. Looking up the rest from reference TRBV28 and TRBJ1-1 gives the full variable domain: DVKVTQSSRYLVKRTGEKVFLECVQDMDHENMFWYRQDPGLGLRLIYFSYDVKMKEKGDIPEGYSVSREKKERFSLILESASTNQTSMYLCASSPWGEGSEAFFGQGTRLTVV.

This clonotype was counted between two and nine times. The chain is built from TRBV7-8 and TRBJ1-3; no clear D. V was clipped by 3 bases and J by 2 bases, with 5 bases between them. This CDR3 spans 13 amino acids. From germline, CDR1 is SGHVS and CDR2 FQNEAQ. The CDR3 DNA follows: TGTGCCAGCAGCTTCCCGACTGGAAACACCATATATTTT. Protein: CASSFPTGNTIYF.

This clonotype was observed at least ten times. The rearrangement joins TRBV7-2 to TRBJ2-5; TRBD1 might be the D (7 bases). The length of the CDR3 is 16 residues. Trimming cost V 5 bases and J 4 bases, with 20 bases left between them. Germline CDR1 is SGHTA and CDR2 is FQGNSA. In nucleotides, the CDR3 is TGTGCCAGCAGCCCTAGGCGGAGGGGGCCATCAGAGACCCAGTACTTC. As protein: CASSPRRRGPSETQYF.

This clonotype has only a few counts. The gene calls are TRBV6-5 and TRBJ2-1, with 11 bases fitting TRBD2. Germline CDR1 MNHEY, CDR2 SVGAGI. The CDR3 covers 15 residues. The V segment lost 6 bases and the J segment 9 bases; nucleotides outside the gene matches: 10. In nucleotides, the CDR3 is TGTGCCAGCAGCCCACTAGCGGGGGCTTCCGGTGAGCAGTTCTTC. Translated, it gives CASSPLAGASGEQFF.

The V and J genes are TRBV7-8 and TRBJ2-7; possible D gene TRBD2, 6 bases. Trimming stripped 0 bases from V and 7 bases from J, with 19 bases between. The germline CDR1 and CDR2 sequences are SGHVS and FQNEAQ. The CDR3 totals 16 residues. CDR3 residues: CASSLARGRTPGEQYF. CDR3 in DNA: TGTGCCAGCAGCTTAGCGCGGGGCAGGACCCCGGGGGAGCAGTACTTC.